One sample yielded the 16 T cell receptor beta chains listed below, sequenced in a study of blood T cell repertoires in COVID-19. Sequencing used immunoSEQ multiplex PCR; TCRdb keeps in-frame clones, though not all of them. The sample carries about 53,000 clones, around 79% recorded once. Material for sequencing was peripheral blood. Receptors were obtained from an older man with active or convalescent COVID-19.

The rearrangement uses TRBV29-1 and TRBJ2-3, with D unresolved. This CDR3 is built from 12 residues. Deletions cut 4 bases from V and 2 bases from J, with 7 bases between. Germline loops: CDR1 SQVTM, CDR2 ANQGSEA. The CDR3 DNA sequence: TGCAGCGTTGTTCCTCCCACAGATACGCAGTATTTT. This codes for CSVVPPTDTQYF.

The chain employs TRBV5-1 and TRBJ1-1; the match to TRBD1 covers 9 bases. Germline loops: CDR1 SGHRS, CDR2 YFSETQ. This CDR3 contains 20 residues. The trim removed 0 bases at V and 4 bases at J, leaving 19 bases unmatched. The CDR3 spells CASSLASSWGQGIGSTEAFF. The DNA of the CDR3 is TGCGCCAGCAGCTTGGCTTCGTCCTGGGGACAGGGAATTGGTAGCACTGAAGCTTTCTTT.

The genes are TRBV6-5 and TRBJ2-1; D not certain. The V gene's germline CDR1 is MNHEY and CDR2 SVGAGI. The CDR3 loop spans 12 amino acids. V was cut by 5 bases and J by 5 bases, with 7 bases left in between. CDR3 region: CASSPTDNEQFF. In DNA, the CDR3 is TGTGCCAGCAGTCCTACCGACAATGAGCAGTTCTTC.

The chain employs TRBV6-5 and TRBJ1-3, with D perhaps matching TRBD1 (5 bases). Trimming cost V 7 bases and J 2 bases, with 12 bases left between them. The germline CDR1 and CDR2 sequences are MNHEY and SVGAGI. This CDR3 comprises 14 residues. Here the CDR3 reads CASTQGGAGNTIYF. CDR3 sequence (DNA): TGTGCCAGCACCCAGGGAGGGGCTGGAAACACCATATATTTT.

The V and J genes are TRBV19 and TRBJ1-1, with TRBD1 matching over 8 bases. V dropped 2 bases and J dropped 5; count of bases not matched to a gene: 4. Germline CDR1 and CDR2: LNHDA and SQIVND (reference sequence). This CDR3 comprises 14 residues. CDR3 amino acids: CASSIQGAPTEAFF. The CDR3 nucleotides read TGTGCCAGTAGTATACAGGGGGCGCCGACTGAAGCTTTCTTT. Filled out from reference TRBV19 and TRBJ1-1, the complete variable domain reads DGGITQSPKYLFRKEGQNVTLSCEQNLNHDAMYWYRQDPGQGLRLIYYSQIVNDFQKGDIAEGYSVSREKKESFPLTVTSAQKNPTAFYLCASSIQGAPTEAFFGQGTRLTVV.

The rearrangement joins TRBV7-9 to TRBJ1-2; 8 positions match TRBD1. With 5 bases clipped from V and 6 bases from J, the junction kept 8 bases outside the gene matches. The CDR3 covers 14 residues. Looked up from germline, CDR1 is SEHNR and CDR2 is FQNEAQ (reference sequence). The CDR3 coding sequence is TGTGCCAGCAGCCCACGACAGGGGACTCATGGCTACACCTTC. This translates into CASSPRQGTHGYTF.

The CDR3 sequence: CASSIGQAAEAFF. CDR3 in DNA: TGTGCCAGTAGTATCGGACAGGCGGCGGAAGCTTTCTTT. The V call is TRBV19, the J call TRBJ1-1; 7 positions agree with TRBD1. Germline V CDR1 and CDR2: LNHDA, SQIVND (reference sequence). J gave up 8 bases and V 3 bases, and 6 bases lay outside the gene matches. The CDR3 spans 13 residues.

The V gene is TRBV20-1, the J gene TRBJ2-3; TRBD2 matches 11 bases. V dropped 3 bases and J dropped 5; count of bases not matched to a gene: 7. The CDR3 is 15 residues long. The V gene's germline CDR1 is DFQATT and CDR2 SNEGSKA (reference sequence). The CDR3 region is CSASPGTSGEDTQYF. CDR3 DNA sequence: TGCAGTGCTAGTCCGGGGACTAGCGGTGAAGATACGCAGTATTTT.

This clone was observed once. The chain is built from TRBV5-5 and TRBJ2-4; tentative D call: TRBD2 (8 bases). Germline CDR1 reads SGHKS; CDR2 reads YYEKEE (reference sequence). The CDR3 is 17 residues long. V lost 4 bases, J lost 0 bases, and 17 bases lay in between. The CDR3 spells CASSDSGTDLAKNIQYF. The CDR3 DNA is TGTGCCAGCAGCGATAGCGGGACAGATCTAGCCAAAAACATTCAGTACTTC.

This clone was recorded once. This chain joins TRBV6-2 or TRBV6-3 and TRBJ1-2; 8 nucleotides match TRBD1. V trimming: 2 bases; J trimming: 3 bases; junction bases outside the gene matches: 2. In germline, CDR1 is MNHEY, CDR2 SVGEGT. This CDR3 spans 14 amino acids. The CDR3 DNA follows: TGTGCCAGCAGTTACCAGGGGGCCGACTATGGCTACACCTTC. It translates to CASSYQGADYGYTF.

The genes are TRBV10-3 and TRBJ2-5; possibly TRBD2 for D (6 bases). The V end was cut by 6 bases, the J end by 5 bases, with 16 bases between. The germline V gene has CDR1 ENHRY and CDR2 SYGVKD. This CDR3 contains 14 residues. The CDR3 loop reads CAISPRGGTETQYF. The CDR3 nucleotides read TGTGCCATCAGCCCGAGGGGAGGAACGGAGACCCAGTACTTC.

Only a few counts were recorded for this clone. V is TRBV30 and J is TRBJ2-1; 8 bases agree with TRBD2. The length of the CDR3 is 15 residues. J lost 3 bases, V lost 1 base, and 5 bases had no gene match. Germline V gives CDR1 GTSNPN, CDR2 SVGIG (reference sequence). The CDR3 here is CAWSGTSRRYNEQFF. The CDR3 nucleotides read TGTGCCTGGAGTGGGACTAGCCGACGCTACAATGAGCAGTTCTTC.

CDR3 nucleotide sequence: TGTGCCAGCACTTATCTTCAGGGGTATGGCTACACCTTC. Protein sequence: CASTYLQGYGYTF. The rearrangement joins TRBV5-4 to TRBJ1-2; D might be TRBD1 (6 bases). Germline V CDR1 and CDR2: SGHNT, YYREEE (reference sequence). The CDR3 totals 13 residues. V lost 6 bases and J 5 bases, leaving 14 bases between the germline ends.

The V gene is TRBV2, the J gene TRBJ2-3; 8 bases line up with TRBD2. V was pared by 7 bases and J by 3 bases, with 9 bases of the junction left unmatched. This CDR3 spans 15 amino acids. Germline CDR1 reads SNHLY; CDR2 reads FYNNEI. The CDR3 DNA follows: TGTGCCAGCAAGATAGCGGGACTGGGAACAGATACGCAGTATTTT. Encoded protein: CASKIAGLGTDTQYF.

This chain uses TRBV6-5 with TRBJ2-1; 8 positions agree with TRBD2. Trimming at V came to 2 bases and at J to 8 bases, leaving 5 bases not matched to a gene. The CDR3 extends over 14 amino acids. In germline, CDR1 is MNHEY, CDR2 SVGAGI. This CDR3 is CASSYGTSRYEQFF. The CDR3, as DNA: TGTGCCAGCAGTTACGGGACTAGTAGGTATGAGCAGTTCTTC.

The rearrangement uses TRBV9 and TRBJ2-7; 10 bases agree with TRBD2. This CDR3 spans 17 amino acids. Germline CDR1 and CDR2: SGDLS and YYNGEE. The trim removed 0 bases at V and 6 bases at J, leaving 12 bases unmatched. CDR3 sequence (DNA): TGTGCCAGCAGCGTAGAGGCCAGCGGGGGGGCAGGAGGCGAGCAGTACTTC. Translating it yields CASSVEASGGAGGEQYF.